Listed below are T cell receptor beta chains from one sample, sequenced in a study of CXCR3-negative and CXCR3-positive naive CD8 T cells. TCRdb re-called the 5' RACE reads; one entry per CDR3 protein, DNA not given. The table counts about 130,000 distinct CDR3 sequences; about 0.44% lies in the top ten. Material: naive CXCR3- CD8+ T cells from blood. The receptors were sampled from a human donor in good health. Some clones in this sample may be carry-over from other donors' samples. The CDR3 runs from the conserved cysteine through the conserved F or W. Fields, in order: V gene, J gene, CDR3 protein.

v_call: TRBV12-3/TRBV12-4; j_call: TRBJ1-4; cdr3_aa: CASSLYLGDNEKLFF
v_call: TRBV29-1; j_call: TRBJ2-7; cdr3_aa: CSAQGPRYEQYF
v_call: TRBV29-1; j_call: TRBJ2-7; cdr3_aa: CSLRDGYYEQYF
v_call: TRBV28; j_call: TRBJ2-3; cdr3_aa: CASSRDYRDTQYF
v_call: TRBV23-1; j_call: TRBJ2-7; cdr3_aa: CARSQGDPYEQYF
v_call: TRBV28; j_call: TRBJ2-1; cdr3_aa: CASSLFPGVPRTSGRASNEQFF
v_call: TRBV28; j_call: TRBJ1-5; cdr3_aa: CASSYNQPQHF
v_call: TRBV12-3/TRBV12-4; j_call: TRBJ2-7; cdr3_aa: CASSREQGGAYEQYF
v_call: TRBV7-9; j_call: TRBJ2-3; cdr3_aa: CASSHSGGETDTQYF
v_call: TRBV5-1; j_call: TRBJ2-7; cdr3_aa: CASSLGTGFYEQYF
v_call: TRBV7-2; j_call: TRBJ1-4; cdr3_aa: CASSSRDRGAEKLFF
v_call: TRBV12-3/TRBV12-4; j_call: TRBJ2-5; cdr3_aa: CASSPILSIYQETQYF
v_call: TRBV4-1; j_call: TRBJ2-6; cdr3_aa: CASSHPPTNGANVLTF
v_call: TRBV25-1; j_call: TRBJ2-3; cdr3_aa: CASTEATGFSVTDTQYF
v_call: TRBV6-5; j_call: TRBJ1-5; cdr3_aa: CASSPGDTPQPQHF
v_call: TRBV28; j_call: TRBJ1-1; cdr3_aa: CASSLPRGSEAFF
v_call: TRBV18; j_call: TRBJ1-1; cdr3_aa: CASSPRQGENTEAFF
v_call: TRBV7-9; j_call: TRBJ2-5; cdr3_aa: CASTATYQETQYF
v_call: TRBV12-3/TRBV12-4; j_call: TRBJ1-5; cdr3_aa: CASSLVGNNQPQHF